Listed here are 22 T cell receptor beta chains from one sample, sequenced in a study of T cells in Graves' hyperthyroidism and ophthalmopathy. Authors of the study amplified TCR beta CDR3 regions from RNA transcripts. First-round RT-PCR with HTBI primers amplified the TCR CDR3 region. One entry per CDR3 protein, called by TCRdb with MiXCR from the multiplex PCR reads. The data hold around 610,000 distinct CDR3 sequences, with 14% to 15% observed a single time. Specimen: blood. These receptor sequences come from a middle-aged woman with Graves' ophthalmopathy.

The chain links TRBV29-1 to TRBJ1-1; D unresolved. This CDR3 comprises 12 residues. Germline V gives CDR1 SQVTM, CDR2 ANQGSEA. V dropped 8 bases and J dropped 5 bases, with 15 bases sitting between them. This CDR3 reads CSSRTGGTEAFF. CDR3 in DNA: TGCAGCTCCAGGACCGGAGGGACTGAAGCTTTCTTT.

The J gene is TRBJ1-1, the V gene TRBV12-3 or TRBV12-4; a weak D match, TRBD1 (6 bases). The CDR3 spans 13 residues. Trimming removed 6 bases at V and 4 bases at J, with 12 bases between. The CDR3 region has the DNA TGTGCCAGCAGGTACAGGGCAAGCACTGAAGCTTTCTTT. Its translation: CASRYRASTEAFF.

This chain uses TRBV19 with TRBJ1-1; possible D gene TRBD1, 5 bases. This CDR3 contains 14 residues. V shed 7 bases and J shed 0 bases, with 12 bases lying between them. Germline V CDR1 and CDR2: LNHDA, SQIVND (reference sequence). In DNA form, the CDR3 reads TGTGCCAGTACCAAGCAGGGACTGAACACTGAAGCTTTCTTT. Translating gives CASTKQGLNTEAFF.

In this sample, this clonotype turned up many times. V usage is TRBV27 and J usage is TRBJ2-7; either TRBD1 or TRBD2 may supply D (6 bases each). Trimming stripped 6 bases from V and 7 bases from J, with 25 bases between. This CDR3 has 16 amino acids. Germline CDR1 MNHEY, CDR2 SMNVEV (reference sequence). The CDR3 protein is CASSPIGGQGTREQYF. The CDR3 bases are TGTGCCAGCAGCCCCATTGGGGGGCAGGGAACTCGGGAGCAGTACTTC.

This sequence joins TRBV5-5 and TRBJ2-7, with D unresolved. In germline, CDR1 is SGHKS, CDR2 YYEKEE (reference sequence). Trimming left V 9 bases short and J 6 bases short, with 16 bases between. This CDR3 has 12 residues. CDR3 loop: CAIIFLLGEQYF. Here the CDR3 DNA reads TGTGCCATCATCTTTCTCTTAGGCGAGCAGTACTTC.

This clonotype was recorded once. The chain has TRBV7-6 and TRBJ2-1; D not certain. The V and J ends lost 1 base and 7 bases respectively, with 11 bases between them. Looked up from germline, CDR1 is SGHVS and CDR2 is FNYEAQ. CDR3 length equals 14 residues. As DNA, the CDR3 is TGTGCCAGCAGCTTAGTCAGGTCTTCGAATGAGCAGTTCTTC. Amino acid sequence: CASSLVRSSNEQFF.

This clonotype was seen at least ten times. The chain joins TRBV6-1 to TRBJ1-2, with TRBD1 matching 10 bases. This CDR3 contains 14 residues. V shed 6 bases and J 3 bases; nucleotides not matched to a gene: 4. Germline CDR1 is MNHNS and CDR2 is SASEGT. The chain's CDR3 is CASRRQGADYGYTF. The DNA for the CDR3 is TGTGCCAGCAGAAGACAGGGGGCGGACTATGGCTACACCTTC.

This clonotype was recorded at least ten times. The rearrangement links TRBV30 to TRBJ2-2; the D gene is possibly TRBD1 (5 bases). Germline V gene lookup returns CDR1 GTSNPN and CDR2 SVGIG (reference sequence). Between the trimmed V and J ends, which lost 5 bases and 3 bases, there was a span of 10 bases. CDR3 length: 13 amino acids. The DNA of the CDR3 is TGTGCCTGGGACAGACAGTACACCGGGGAGCTGTTTTTT. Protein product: CAWDRQYTGELFF.

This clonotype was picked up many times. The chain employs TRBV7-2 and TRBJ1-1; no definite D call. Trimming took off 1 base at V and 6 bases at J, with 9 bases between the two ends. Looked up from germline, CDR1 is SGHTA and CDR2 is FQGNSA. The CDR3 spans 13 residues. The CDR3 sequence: CASSLGYRSEAFF. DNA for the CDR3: TGTGCCAGCAGCTTAGGGTACCGGTCTGAAGCTTTCTTT.

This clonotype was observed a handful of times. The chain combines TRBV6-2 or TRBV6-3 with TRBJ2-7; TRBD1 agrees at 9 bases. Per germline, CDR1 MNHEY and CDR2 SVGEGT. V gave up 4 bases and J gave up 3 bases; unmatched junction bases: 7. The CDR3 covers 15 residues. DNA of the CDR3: TGTGCCAGCAGTTCACCGGACAGGGGAAACTACGAGCAGTACTTC. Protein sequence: CASSSPDRGNYEQYF.

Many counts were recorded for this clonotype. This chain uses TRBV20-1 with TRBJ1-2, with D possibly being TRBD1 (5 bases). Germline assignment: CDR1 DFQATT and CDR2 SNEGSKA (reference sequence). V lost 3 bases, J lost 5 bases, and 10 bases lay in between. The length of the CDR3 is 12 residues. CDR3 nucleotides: TGCAGTGCTAGGGGCAGGGAATATGGCTACACCTTC. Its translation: CSARGREYGYTF.

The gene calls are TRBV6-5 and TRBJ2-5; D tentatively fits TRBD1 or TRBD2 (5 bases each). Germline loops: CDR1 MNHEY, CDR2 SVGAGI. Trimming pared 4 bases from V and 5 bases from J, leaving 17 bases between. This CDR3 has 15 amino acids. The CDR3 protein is CASSCVKGRGETQYF. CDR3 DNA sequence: TGTGCCAGCAGTTGCGTGAAGGGGCGCGGGGAGACCCAGTACTTC.

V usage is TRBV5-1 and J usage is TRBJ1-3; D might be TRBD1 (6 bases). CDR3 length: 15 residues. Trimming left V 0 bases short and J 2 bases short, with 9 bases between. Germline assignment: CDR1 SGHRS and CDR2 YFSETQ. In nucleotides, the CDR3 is TGCGCCAGCAGCTTGGACGGGGGGCCTGGAAACACCATATATTTT. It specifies CASSLDGGPGNTIYF.

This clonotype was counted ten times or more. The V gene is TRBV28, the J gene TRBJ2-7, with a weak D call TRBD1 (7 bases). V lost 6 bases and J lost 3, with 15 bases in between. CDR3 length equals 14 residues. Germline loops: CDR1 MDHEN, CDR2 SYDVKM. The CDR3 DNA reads TGTGCCAGCAGGCATCAGGGGGGAGGCTACGAGCAGTACTTC. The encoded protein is CASRHQGGGYEQYF.

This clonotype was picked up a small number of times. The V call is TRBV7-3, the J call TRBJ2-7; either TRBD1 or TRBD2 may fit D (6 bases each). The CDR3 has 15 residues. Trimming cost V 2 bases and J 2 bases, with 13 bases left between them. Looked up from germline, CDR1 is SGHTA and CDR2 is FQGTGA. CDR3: CASSLWGADPYEQYF. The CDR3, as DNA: TGTGCCAGCAGCTTATGGGGGGCGGATCCCTACGAGCAGTACTTC.

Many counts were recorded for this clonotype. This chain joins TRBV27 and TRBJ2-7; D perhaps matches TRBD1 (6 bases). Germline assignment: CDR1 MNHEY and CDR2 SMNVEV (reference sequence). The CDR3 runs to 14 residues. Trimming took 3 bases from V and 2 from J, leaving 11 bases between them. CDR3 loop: CASSFKGDTYEQYF. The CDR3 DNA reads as TGTGCCAGCAGTTTTAAGGGGGACACCTACGAGCAGTACTTC.

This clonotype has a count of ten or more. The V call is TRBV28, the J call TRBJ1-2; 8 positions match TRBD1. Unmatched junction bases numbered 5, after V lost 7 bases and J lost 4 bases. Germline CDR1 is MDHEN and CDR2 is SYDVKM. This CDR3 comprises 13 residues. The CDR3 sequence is CASITGGLYGYTF. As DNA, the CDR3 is TGTGCCAGCATTACAGGGGGTCTCTATGGCTACACCTTC.

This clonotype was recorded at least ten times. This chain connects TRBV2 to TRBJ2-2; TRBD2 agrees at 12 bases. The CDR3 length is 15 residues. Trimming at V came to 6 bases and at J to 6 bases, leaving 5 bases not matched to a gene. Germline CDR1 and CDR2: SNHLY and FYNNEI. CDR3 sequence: CASSRLAGESGELFF. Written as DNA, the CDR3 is TGTGCCAGCAGCAGACTAGCGGGAGAATCCGGGGAGCTGTTTTTT.

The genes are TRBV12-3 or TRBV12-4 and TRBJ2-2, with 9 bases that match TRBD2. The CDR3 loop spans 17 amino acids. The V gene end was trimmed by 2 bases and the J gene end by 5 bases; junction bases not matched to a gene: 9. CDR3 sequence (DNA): TGTGCCAGCAGTTTATCGGGCGGGAGGGCCCTGACCGGGGAGCTGTTTTTT. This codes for CASSLSGGRALTGELFF.

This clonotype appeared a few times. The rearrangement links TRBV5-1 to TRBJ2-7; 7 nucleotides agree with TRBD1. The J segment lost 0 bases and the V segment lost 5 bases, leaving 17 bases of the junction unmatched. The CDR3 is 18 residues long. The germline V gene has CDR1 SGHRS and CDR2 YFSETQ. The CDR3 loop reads CASSFSGTVGRSSYEQYF. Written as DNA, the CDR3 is TGCGCCAGCAGTTTCTCCGGGACAGTGGGTCGGAGCTCCTACGAGCAGTACTTC.

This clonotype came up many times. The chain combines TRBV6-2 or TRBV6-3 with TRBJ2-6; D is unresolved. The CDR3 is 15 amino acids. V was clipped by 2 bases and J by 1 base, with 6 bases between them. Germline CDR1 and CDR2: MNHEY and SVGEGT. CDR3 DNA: TGTGCCAGCAGTTACGGGTCTTCTGGGGCCAACGTCCTGACTTTC. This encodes CASSYGSSGANVLTF.

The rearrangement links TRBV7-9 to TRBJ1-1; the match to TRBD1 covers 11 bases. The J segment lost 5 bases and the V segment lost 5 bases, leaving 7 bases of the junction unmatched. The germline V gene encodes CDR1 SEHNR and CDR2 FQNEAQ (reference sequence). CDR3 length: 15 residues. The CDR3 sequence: CASSDWDRGETEAFF. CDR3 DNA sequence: TGTGCCAGCAGCGATTGGGACAGGGGGGAAACTGAAGCTTTCTTT.